The 26 T cell receptor beta chains in this list originate from one sample, sequenced in a study of T cell repertoires in cytomegalovirus infection. TCRdb re-called the reads with MiXCR, one entry per CDR3 protein. The sample includes roughly 280,000 distinct CDR3 sequences, approximately 15% of them seen just once. The sequenced sample consisted of PBMCs. The receptor source for this set is a human donor in good health (CMV status not recorded). Some clones in this sample may be carry-over from other donors' samples.

The chain has TRBV12-3 or TRBV12-4 and TRBJ1-1; 7 bases align to TRBD1. The CDR3 runs 14 residues. V shed 3 bases and J 3 bases; nucleotides not matched to a gene: 4. The CDR3 protein is CASSFRGRDTEAFF. CDR3 DNA: TGTGCCAGCAGTTTTAGGGGGCGCGACACTGAAGCTTTCTTT.

This chain uses TRBV7-6 with TRBJ2-2; tentatively, D is TRBD1 or TRBD2 (5 bases each). This CDR3 has 16 residues. Germline V gives CDR1 SGHVS, CDR2 FNYEAQ. The V gene lost 4 bases and the J gene lost 5 bases, with 17 bases spanning the gap. CDR3 sequence reads: CASSSTGATGTGELFF. The DNA for the CDR3 is TGTGCCAGCAGCTCTACCGGGGCCACCGGGACCGGGGAGCTGTTTTTT.

Ten or more counts support this clonotype. The genes are TRBV7-2 and TRBJ2-7; D gene ambiguous. Trimming left V 1 base short and J 5 bases short, with 12 bases between. CDR1 is SGHTA, CDR2 FQGNSA, per germline. The CDR3 totals 14 residues. CDR3 in amino acids: CASSLVESKDEQYF. CDR3 in DNA: TGTGCCAGCAGCTTAGTGGAGAGCAAGGACGAGCAGTACTTC.

This clonotype came up many times. This chain uses TRBV28 with TRBJ1-5, with 7 positions matching TRBD1. CDR1 is MDHEN and CDR2 is SYDVKM in the germline V gene. J was trimmed by 3 bases and V by 6 bases; bases with no gene match: 5. The CDR3 covers 14 residues. CDR3 nucleotide sequence: TGTGCCAGCAGCGGGGACAGCTACAATCAGCCCCAGCATTTT. This gives the protein CASSGDSYNQPQHF.

This chain links TRBV6-2 or TRBV6-3 with TRBJ2-7, with D maybe TRBD2 (5 bases). Trimming cost V 8 bases and J 4 bases, with 12 bases left between them. CDR1 is MNHEY and CDR2 is SVGEGT in the germline V gene. The CDR3 consists of 12 residues. CDR3 bases: TGTGCCAGCGGCCAGTCGGGGTACGAGCAGTACTTC. Translation: CASGQSGYEQYF.

This clonotype was counted ten times or more. The CDR3 nucleotides read TGTGCCAGCAGCGACCAAGGGGGACCCTACGAGCAGTACTTC. Its protein is CASSDQGGPYEQYF. This chain uses TRBV7-2 with TRBJ2-7, with D tentatively TRBD1 (6 bases). In germline, CDR1 is SGHTA, CDR2 FQGNSA. With 5 bases removed from V and 2 bases from J, the gap between germline ends came to 13 bases. The CDR3 consists of 14 residues.

This clonotype was counted many times. The chain is built from TRBV7-3 and TRBJ1-2; D is undetermined. This CDR3 spans 13 amino acids. V lost 5 bases, J lost 4 bases, and 11 bases lay in between. Germline V gene sequence: CDR1 SGHTA, CDR2 FQGTGA. Here the CDR3 DNA reads TGTGCCAGCAGCCTTATCTCGGGCTATGGCTACACCTTC. Translating it yields CASSLISGYGYTF.

This clonotype was seen more than once but under ten times. V and J are TRBV6-6 and TRBJ2-7; D not certain. V lost 4 bases and J lost 7, with 17 bases in between. The germline V gene has CDR1 MNHNY and CDR2 SVGAGI (reference sequence). This CDR3 comprises 14 residues. CDR3 sequence (DNA): TGTGCCAGCAGTTCCGCCCCCCAGGTGGGGGAGCAGTACTTC. Translated: CASSSAPQVGEQYF.

The CDR3 is CASTQTTGDGETQYF. The CDR3 DNA is TGTGCCAGCACCCAAACTACAGGGGACGGCGAGACCCAGTACTTC. This chain links TRBV5-4 with TRBJ2-5; TRBD1 aligns across 7 bases. The CDR3 consists of 15 residues. Germline V CDR1 and CDR2: SGHNT, YYREEE (reference sequence). The trim removed 6 bases at V and 5 bases at J, leaving 13 bases unmatched.

The rearrangement uses TRBV20-1 and TRBJ2-3, with 16 bases identical to TRBD2. This CDR3 contains 19 residues. Trimming cost V 3 bases and J 4 bases; bases outside gene matches: 13. The germline CDR1 and CDR2 sequences are DFQATT and SNEGSKA (reference sequence). CDR3 residues: CSAREPGTSGGAAPDTQYF. CDR3 nucleotide sequence: TGCAGTGCTAGGGAGCCGGGGACTAGCGGGGGGGCCGCCCCAGATACGCAGTATTTT.

J is TRBJ2-3 and V is TRBV5-1; 14 bases map to TRBD2. V dropped 3 bases and J dropped 4; count of bases not matched to a gene: 4. Germline V CDR1 and CDR2: SGHRS, YFSETQ. The CDR3 spans 16 residues. This CDR3 reads CASSSGLAGGADTQYF. The CDR3 DNA reads as TGCGCCAGCAGCTCCGGACTAGCGGGAGGAGCAGATACGCAGTATTTT.

This clonotype has at least ten counts. The genes are TRBV7-9 and TRBJ1-1; D ambiguous. The CDR3 is made up of 12 amino acids. With 2 bases removed from V and 5 bases from J, the gap between germline ends came to 6 bases. Germline CDR1 SEHNR, CDR2 FQNEAQ (reference sequence). The CDR3 bases are TGTGCCAGCAGCTTACATGGGACTGAAGCTTTCTTT. Amino acid sequence: CASSLHGTEAFF.

This clonotype was counted between two and nine times. This chain connects TRBV12-3 or TRBV12-4 to TRBJ2-3, with D hard to call. V was trimmed by 10 bases and J by 2 bases, leaving 10 bases between them. This CDR3 has 12 amino acids. CDR3 sequence (DNA): TGTGCCACCCACTCTGTCACAGATACGCAGTATTTT. Its translation is CATHSVTDTQYF.

In this sample, this clonotype turned up many times. The chain employs TRBV6-2 or TRBV6-3 and TRBJ1-1; D unresolved. V lost 4 bases to trimming and J lost 1 base, with 10 bases between them. Germline V lookup: CDR1 MNHEY, CDR2 SVGEGT. The CDR3 runs to 14 residues. CDR3 sequence: CASSLPGRNTEAFF. The CDR3 nucleotides are TGTGCCAGCAGTTTGCCTGGGAGGAACACTGAAGCTTTCTTT.

The chain is built from TRBV20-1 and TRBJ2-3; 7 nucleotides align to TRBD2. Losses at the gene ends were 3 bases for V and 1 base for J; bases not matched to a gene: 7. The germline V gene encodes CDR1 DFQATT and CDR2 SNEGSKA (reference sequence). This CDR3 is 15 amino acids long. The DNA of the CDR3 is TGCAGTGCTAGGCTTGAGCGGGGCCGCACAGATACGCAGTATTTT. Translation: CSARLERGRTDTQYF.

This clonotype was found many times. The chain is built from TRBV20-1 and TRBJ2-5; 12 bases fit TRBD2. Trimming removed 0 bases from V and 5 bases from J; junction bases left unmatched: 16. Germline assignment: CDR1 DFQATT and CDR2 SNEGSKA (reference sequence). This CDR3 is built from 19 residues. The CDR3 DNA reads as TGCAGTGCTAGAGACCTCGGGACTAGCGGGTTACGGACCAGGGAGACCCAGTACTTC. The encoded protein is CSARDLGTSGLRTRETQYF.

CDR3 sequence reads: CASSYPGQREQYF. Written as DNA, the CDR3 is TGTGCCAGCAGTTATCCCGGACAGCGCGAGCAGTACTTC. The rearrangement uses TRBV6-2 or TRBV6-3 and TRBJ2-7; D might be TRBD1 (6 bases). Germline assignment: CDR1 MNHEY and CDR2 SVGEGT. The CDR3 is made up of 13 amino acids. V lost 3 bases to trimming and J lost 6 bases, with 12 bases between them.

This clonotype was seen more than once but under ten times. In DNA, the CDR3 is TGCGCCAGCAGCGTCCGGGGACCATCCACTGAAGCTTTCTTT. Its protein is CASSVRGPSTEAFF. This chain joins TRBV5-1 and TRBJ1-1; possible D gene TRBD1, 5 bases. The CDR3 contains 14 residues. Germline V gives CDR1 SGHRS, CDR2 YFSETQ. The V end was cut by 4 bases, the J end by 4 bases, with 14 bases between.

This clonotype was recorded at least ten times. The rearrangement links TRBV12-3 or TRBV12-4 to TRBJ2-7; perhaps TRBD1 as D (5 bases). V was clipped by 3 bases and J by 5 bases, with 11 bases between them. The CDR3 loop spans 13 amino acids. The CDR3 spells CASSLTVINEQYF. The CDR3 DNA sequence: TGTGCCAGCAGTTTGACAGTAATTAACGAGCAGTACTTC.

The DNA for the CDR3 is TGCGCCAGCAGACCCTCAACAGGGTCCGGCACTGAAGCTTTCTTT. Translated: CASRPSTGSGTEAFF. The genes are TRBV10-1 and TRBJ1-1, with a tentative D call TRBD1 (6 bases). Trimming left V 6 bases short and J 4 bases short, with 18 bases between. The CDR3 is made up of 15 amino acids. Germline V gene lookup returns CDR1 WNHNN and CDR2 SYGVQD (reference sequence).

This clonotype was recorded at least ten times. The chain uses TRBV7-3 and TRBJ2-5; tentative D call: TRBD2 (6 bases). This CDR3 comprises 15 residues. Germline V lookup: CDR1 SGHTA, CDR2 FQGTGA. V was shortened by 2 bases and J by 4 bases, with 14 bases between the two germline ends. Here the CDR3 reads CASSLQAGWAETQYF. In nucleotides, the CDR3 is TGTGCCAGCAGCTTACAGGCGGGGTGGGCAGAGACCCAGTACTTC.

This chain links TRBV7-2 with TRBJ2-1; a weak D match, TRBD1 (6 bases). V shed 1 base and J shed 0 bases, with 16 bases lying between them. The CDR3 consists of 18 residues. In germline, CDR1 is SGHTA, CDR2 FQGNSA. The CDR3 spells CASSLVPQGRISYNEQFF. The DNA of the CDR3 is TGTGCCAGCAGCTTAGTTCCGCAGGGGCGGATCTCCTACAATGAGCAGTTCTTC.

The sample holds many counts of this clonotype. The chain employs TRBV7-6 and TRBJ2-5, with D maybe TRBD2 (6 bases). The V end lost 0 bases, the J end lost 7 bases, and 12 bases lay between the germline ends. This CDR3 has 14 residues. The germline V gene encodes CDR1 SGHVS and CDR2 FNYEAQ. The CDR3 sequence is CASSLAGGSVTQYF. CDR3 in DNA: TGTGCCAGCAGCTTAGCGGGAGGTAGCGTGACCCAGTACTTC.

This clonotype was found many times. The J gene is TRBJ1-5, the V gene TRBV7-2; D might be TRBD1 (6 bases). Trimming pared 5 bases from V and 8 bases from J, leaving 16 bases between. CDR1 and CDR2 from the germline V gene are SGHTA and FQGNSA. This CDR3 is 14 amino acids long. This CDR3 is CASSPRPGDEPQHF. The CDR3 coding sequence is TGTGCCAGCAGCCCAAGGCCAGGGGACGAGCCCCAGCATTTT. The full variable domain, rest sourced from reference TRBV7-2 and TRBJ1-5, is GAGVSQSPSNKVTEKGKDVELRCDPISGHTALYWYRQSLGQGLEFLIYFQGNSAPDKSGLPSDRFSAERTGGSVSTLTIQRTQQEDSAVYLCASSPRPGDEPQHFGDGTRLSIL.

This clonotype has a count of ten or more. The chain links TRBV7-2 to TRBJ2-1, with 7 bases identical to TRBD2. Per the germline V gene, CDR1 is SGHTA and CDR2 is FQGNSA. The CDR3 runs to 12 residues. The V and J ends lost 3 bases and 14 bases, in that order; junction bases with no gene match: 7. In nucleotides, the CDR3 is TGTGCCAGCAGCTTGCCTTCCCGGGAGGAGTTCTTC. Its protein is CASSLPSREEFF.

This clonotype came up many times. V gene TRBV11-2 combines with J gene TRBJ2-1, with 11 bases fitting TRBD2. V lost 5 bases to trimming and J lost 4 bases; unmatched junction nucleotides: 16. From germline, CDR1 is SGHAT and CDR2 FQNNGV. The CDR3 extends over 19 amino acids. CDR3 DNA sequence: TGTGCCAGCAGCCCCTTTAGTAGCGGGAGGGCCGAGAGATACAATGAGCAGTTCTTC. This codes for CASSPFSSGRAERYNEQFF.